This T cell receptor (beta chain) was recorded in a study of shared T cell receptors in the human thymus. Some clones are missing from TCRdb's copy, which holds only in-frame ones; the method was immunoSEQ multiplex PCR. The sample includes some 660,000 clones, roughly 86% of them seen just once. The V gene's germline CDR1 is DFQATT and CDR2 SNEGSKA (reference sequence). V lost 6 bases, J lost 4 bases, and 9 bases lay in between. The CDR3 runs to 11 residues. These records were also assigned to another study, of human thymus T cells. This second report adds: Having surgery to correct congenital heart defects, healthy Finnish infants acted as the donors. Thymic material originated from resections removed in the course of corrective heart surgery. Thymic and blood repertoires appeared to display a bias in their usage of V and J genes. Thymic repertoires of unrelated individuals were reported in related research to overlap highly.

This receptor was taken from a boy less than two years old with a congenital heart defect. The specimen was thymocytes. The chain uses TRBV20-1 and TRBJ1-1; D is unresolved. The CDR3 DNA reads TGCAGTGCCTTGGGCCGCACTGAAGCTTTCTTT. Amino acids: CSALGRTEAFF.